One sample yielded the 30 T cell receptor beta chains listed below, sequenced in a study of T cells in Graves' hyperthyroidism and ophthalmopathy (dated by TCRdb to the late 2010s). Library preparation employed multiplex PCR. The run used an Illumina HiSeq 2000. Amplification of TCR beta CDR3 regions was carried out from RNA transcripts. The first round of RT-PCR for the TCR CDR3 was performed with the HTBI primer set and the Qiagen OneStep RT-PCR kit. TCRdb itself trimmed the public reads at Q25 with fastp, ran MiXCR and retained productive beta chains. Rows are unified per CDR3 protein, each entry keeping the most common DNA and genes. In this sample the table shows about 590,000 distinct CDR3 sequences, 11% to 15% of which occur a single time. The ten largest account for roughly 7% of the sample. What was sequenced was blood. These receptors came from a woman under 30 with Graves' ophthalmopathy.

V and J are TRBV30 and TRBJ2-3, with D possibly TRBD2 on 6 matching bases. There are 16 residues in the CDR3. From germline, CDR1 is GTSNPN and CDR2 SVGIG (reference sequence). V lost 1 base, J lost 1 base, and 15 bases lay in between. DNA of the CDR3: TGTGCCTGGAGTGCCACGCGTAGCGGTCGCACAGATACGCAGTATTTT. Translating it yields CAWSATRSGRTDTQYF.

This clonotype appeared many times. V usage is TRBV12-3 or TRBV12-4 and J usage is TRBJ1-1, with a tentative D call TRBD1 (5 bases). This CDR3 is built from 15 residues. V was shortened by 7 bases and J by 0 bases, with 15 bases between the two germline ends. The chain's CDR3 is CASTMMQGMNTEAFF. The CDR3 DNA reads TGTGCCAGCACCATGATGCAGGGAATGAACACTGAAGCTTTCTTT.

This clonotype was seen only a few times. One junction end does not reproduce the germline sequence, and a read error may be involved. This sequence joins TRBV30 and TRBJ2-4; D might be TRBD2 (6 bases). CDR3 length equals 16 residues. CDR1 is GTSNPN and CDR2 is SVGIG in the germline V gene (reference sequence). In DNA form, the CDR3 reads TGTGCCCGGAGTAAGGGCAGGGACTTAGCCAAAAACATTCAGTACTTC. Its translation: CARSKGRDLAKNIQYF.

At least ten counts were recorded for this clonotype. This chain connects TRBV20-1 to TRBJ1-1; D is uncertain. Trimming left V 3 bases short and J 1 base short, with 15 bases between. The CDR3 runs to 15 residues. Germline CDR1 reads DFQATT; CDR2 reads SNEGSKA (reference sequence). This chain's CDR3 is CSARNYRVSNTEAFF. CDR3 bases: TGCAGTGCTAGGAATTACCGGGTGTCGAACACTGAAGCTTTCTTT.

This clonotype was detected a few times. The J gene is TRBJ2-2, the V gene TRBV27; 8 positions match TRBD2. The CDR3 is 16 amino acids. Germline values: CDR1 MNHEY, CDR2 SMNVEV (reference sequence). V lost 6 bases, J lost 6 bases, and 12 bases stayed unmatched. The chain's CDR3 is CASSRPGLGGAGELFF. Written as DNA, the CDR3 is TGTGCCAGCAGCCGACCGGGACTAGGGGGGGCCGGGGAGCTGTTTTTT.

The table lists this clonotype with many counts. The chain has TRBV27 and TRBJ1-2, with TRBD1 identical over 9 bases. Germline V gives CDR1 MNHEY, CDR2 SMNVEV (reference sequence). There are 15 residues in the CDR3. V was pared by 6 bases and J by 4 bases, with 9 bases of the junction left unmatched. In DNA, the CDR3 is TGTGCCAGCAGCCGAAACACAGGGGGCGGCTATGGCTACACCTTC. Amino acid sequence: CASSRNTGGGYGYTF.

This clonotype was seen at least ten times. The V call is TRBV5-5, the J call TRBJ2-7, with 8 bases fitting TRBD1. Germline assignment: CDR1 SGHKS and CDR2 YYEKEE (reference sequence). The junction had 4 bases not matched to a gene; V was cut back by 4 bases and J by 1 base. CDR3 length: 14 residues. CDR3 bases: TGTGCCAGCAGCACCAGACAGGGGTCCTACGAGCAGTACTTC. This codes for CASSTRQGSYEQYF.

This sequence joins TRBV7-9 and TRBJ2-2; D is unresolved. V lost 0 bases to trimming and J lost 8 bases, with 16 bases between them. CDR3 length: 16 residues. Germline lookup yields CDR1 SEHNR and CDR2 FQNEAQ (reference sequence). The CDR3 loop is CASSLAWQATLGELFF. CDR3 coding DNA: TGTGCCAGCAGCTTAGCTTGGCAGGCCACCTTGGGGGAGCTGTTTTTT.

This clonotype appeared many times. Here the CDR3 reads CASSPQLATDTQYF. CDR3 nucleotides: TGTGCCAGCAGCCCCCAACTAGCGACAGATACGCAGTATTTT. V is TRBV7-9 and J is TRBJ2-3, with 7 bases identical to TRBD2. J lost 3 bases, V lost 5 bases, and 5 bases had no gene match. From germline, CDR1 is SEHNR and CDR2 FQNEAQ (reference sequence). The CDR3 is made up of 14 amino acids.

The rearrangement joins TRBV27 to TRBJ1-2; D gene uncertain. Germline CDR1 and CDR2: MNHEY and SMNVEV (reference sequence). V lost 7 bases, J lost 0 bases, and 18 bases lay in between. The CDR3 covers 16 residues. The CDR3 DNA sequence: TGTGCCAGCACCCCATCACTAATGCTTACTAACTATGGCTACACCTTC. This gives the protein CASTPSLMLTNYGYTF.

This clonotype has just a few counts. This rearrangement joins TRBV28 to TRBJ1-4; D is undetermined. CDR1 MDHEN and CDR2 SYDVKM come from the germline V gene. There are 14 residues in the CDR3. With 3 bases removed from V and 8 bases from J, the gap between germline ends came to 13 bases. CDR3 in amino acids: CASSFWTGQEKLFF. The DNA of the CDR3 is TGTGCCAGCAGTTTTTGGACTGGCCAGGAAAAACTGTTTTTT.

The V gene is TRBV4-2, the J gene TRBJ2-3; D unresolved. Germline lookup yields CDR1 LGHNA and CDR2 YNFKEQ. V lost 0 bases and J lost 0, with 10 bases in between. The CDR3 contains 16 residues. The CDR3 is CASSQDGPTSTDTQYF. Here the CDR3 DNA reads TGTGCCAGCAGCCAAGATGGTCCTACTAGCACAGATACGCAGTATTTT.

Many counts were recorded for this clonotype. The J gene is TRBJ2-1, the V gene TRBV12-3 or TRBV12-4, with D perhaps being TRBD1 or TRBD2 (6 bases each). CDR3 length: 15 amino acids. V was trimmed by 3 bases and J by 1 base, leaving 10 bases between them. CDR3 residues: CASSFRGVSYNEQFF. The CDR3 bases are TGTGCCAGCAGTTTTAGGGGGGTATCCTACAATGAGCAGTTCTTC.

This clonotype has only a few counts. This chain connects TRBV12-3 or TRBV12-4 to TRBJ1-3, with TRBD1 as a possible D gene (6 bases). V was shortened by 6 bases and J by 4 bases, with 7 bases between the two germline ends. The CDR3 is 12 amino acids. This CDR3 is CASRQGGNTIYF. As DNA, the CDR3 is TGTGCCAGCAGACAGGGAGGAAACACCATATATTTT.

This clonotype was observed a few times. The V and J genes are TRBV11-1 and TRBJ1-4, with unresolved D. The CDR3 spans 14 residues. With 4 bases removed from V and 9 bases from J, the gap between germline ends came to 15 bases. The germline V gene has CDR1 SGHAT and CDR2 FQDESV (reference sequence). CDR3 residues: CASSSPTEDQKLFF. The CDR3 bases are TGTGCCAGCAGCTCTCCCACAGAGGATCAAAAACTGTTTTTT. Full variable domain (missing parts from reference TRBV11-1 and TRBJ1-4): EAEVAQSPRYKITEKSQAVAFWCDPISGHATLYWYRQILGQGPELLVQFQDESVVDDSQLPKDRFSAERLKGVDSTLKIQPAELGDSAMYLCASSSPTEDQKLFFGSGTQLSVL.

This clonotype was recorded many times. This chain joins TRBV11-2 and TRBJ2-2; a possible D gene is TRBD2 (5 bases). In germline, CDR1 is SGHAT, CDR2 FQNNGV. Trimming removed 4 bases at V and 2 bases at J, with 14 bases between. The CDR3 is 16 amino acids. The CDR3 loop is CASSSPGLDNTGELFF. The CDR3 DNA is TGTGCCAGCAGCTCCCCCGGACTTGACAACACCGGGGAGCTGTTTTTT.

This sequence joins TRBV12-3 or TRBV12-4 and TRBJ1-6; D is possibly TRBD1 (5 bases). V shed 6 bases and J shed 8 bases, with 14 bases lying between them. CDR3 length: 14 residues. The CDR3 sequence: CASRLGGTHSPLHF. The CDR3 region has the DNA TGTGCCAGCAGACTGGGGGGGACGCATTCACCCCTCCACTTT.

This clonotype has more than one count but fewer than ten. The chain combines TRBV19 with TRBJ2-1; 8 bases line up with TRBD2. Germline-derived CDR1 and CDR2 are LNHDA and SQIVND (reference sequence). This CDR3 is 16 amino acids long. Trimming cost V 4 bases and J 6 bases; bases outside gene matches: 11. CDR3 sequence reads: CASSRPSWAGGNEQFF. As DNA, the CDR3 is TGTGCCAGTAGTAGGCCCTCTTGGGCGGGGGGCAATGAGCAGTTCTTC.

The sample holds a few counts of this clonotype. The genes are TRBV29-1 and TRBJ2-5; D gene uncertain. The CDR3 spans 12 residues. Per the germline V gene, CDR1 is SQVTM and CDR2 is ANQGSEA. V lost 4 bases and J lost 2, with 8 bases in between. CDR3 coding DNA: TGCAGCGTTGGGCGGAGACAAGAGACCCAGTACTTC. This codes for CSVGRRQETQYF.

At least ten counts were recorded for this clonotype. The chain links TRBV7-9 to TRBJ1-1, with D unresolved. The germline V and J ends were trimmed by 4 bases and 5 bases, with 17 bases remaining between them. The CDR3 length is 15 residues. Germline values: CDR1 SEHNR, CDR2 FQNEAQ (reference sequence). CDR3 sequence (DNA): TGTGCCAGCAGCTCAGCCGACTCTCGACGAACTGAAGCTTTCTTT. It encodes CASSSADSRRTEAFF. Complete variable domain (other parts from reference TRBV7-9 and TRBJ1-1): DTGVSQNPRHKITKRGQNVTFRCDPISEHNRLYWYRQTLGQGPEFLTYFQNEAQLEKSRLLSDRFSAERPKGSFSTLEIQRTEQGDSAMYLCASSSADSRRTEAFFGQGTRLTVV.

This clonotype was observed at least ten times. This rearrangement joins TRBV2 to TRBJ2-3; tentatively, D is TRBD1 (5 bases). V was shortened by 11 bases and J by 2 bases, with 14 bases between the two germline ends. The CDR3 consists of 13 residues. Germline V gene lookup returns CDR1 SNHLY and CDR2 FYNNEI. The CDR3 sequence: CAEWGGHTDTQYF. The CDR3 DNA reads TGTGCCGAGTGGGGCGGCCACACAGATACGCAGTATTTT.

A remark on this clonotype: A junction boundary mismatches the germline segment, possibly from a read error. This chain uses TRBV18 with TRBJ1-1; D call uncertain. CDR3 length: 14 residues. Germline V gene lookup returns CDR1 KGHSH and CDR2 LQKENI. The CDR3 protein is CASSPLGLNTKAFF. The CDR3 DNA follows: TGTGCCAGCTCACCACTGGGCCTGAACACTAAAGCTTTCTTT.

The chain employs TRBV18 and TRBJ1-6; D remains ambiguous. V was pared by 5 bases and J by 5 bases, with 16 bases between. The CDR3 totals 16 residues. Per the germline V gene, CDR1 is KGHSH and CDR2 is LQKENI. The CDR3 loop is CASSAQEVFNNSPLHF. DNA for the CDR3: TGTGCCAGCTCAGCCCAGGAAGTTTTTAATAATTCACCCCTCCACTTT.

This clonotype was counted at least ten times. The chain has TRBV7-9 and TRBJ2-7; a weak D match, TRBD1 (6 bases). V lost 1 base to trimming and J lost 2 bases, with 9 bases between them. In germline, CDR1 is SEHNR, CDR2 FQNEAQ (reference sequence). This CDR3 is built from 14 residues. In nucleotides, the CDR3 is TGTGCCAGCAGCTTAGACGGGACAACCTACGAGCAGTACTTC. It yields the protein CASSLDGTTYEQYF.

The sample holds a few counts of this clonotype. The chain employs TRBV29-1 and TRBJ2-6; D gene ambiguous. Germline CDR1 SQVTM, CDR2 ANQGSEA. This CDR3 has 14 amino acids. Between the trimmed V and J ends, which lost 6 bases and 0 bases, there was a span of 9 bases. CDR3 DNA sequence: TGCAGCGTAGTTGCCCACTCTGGGGCCAACGTCCTGACTTTC. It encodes CSVVAHSGANVLTF. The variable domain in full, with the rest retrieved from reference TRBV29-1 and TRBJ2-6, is SAVISQKPSRDICQRGTSLTIQCQVDSQVTMMFWYRQQPGQSLTLIATANQGSEATYESGFVIDKFPISRPNLTFSTLTVSNMSPEDSSIYLCSVVAHSGANVLTFGAGSRLTVL.

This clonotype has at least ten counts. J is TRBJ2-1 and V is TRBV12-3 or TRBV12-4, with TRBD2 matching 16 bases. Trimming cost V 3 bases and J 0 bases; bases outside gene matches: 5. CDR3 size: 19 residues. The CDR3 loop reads CASSLAGLAGGHSYNEQFF. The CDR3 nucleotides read TGTGCCAGCAGTTTGGCGGGACTAGCGGGAGGGCACTCCTACAATGAGCAGTTCTTC.

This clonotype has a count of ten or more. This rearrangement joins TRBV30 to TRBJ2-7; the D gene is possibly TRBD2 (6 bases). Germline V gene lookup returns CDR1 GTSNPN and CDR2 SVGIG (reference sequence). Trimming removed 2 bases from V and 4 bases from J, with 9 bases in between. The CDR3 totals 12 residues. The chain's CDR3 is CAWSFGGYEQYF. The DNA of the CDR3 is TGTGCCTGGAGTTTTGGGGGGTACGAGCAGTACTTC. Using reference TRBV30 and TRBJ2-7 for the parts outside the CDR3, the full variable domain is SQTIHQWPATLVQPVGSPLSLECTVEGTSNPNLYWYRQAAGRGLQLLFYSVGIGQISSEVPQNLSASRPQDRQFILSSKKLLLSDSGFYLCAWSFGGYEQYFGPGTRLTVT.

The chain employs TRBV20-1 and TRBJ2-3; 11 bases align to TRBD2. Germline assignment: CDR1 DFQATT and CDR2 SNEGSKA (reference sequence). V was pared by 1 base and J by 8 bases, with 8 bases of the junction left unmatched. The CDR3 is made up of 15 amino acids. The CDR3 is CSARGGSGRGGTQYF. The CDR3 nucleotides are TGCAGTGCTAGAGGGGGTAGCGGGAGGGGAGGTACGCAGTATTTT.

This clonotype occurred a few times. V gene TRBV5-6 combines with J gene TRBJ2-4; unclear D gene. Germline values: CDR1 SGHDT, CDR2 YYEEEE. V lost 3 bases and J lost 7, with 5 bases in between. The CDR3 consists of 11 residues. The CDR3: CASSSTNIQYF. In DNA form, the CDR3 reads TGTGCCAGCAGCTCTACGAACATTCAGTACTTC. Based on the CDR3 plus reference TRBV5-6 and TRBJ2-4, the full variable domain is DAGVTQSPTHLIKTRGQQVTLRCSPKSGHDTVSWYQQALGQGPQFIFQYYEEEERQRGNFPDRFSGHQFPNYSSELNVNALLLGDSALYLCASSSTNIQYFGAGTRLSVL.

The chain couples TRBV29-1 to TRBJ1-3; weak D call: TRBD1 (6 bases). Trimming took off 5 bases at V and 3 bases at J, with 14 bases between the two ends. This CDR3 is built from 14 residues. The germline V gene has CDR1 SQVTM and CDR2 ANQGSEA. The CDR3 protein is CSVTEPGVGNTIYF. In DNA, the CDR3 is TGCAGCGTTACCGAACCAGGGGTTGGAAACACCATATATTTT.